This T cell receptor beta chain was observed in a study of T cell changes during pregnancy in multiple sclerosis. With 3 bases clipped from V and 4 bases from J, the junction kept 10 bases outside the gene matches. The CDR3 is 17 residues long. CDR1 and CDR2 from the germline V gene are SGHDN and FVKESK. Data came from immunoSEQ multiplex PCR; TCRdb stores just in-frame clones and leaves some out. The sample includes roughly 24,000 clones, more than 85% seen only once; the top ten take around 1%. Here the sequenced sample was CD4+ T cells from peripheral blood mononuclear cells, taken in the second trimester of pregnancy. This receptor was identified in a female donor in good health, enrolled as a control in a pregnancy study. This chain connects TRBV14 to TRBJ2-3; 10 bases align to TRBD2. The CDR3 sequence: CASSHVSSGSLADTQYF. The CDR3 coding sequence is TGTGCCAGCAGCCATGTGTCTAGCGGGAGTCTGGCAGATACGCAGTATTTT.